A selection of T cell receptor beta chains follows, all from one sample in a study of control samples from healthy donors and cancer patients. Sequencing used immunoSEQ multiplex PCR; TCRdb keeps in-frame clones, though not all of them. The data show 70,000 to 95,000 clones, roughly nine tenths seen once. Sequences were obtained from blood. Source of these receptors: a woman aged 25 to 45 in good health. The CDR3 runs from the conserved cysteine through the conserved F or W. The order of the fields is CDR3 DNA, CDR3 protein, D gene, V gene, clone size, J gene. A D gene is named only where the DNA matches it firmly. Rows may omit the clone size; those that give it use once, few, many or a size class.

CDR3 DNA: TGTGCCAGCAGCCCCTCGACAGTCTCCTACGAGCAGTACTTC; CDR3 protein: CASSPSTVSYEQYF; D gene: .; V gene: TRBV7-9; clone size: .; J gene: TRBJ2-7
CDR3 DNA: TGTGCCAGCAGTTACCCCGAGGGCGGGGCAAAAGCTTTCTTT; CDR3 protein: CASSYPEGGAKAFF; D gene: .; V gene: TRBV6-6; clone size: medium-sized; J gene: TRBJ1-1
CDR3 DNA: TGTGCCATCAAAAAAAACAGGGAGAACACAGATACGCAGTATTTT; CDR3 protein: CAIKKNRENTDTQYF; D gene: .; V gene: TRBV10-3; clone size: .; J gene: TRBJ2-3
CDR3 DNA: TGCGCCAGCAGCAATTGGGGAGAGGAGCAGTACTTC; CDR3 protein: CASSNWGEEQYF; D gene: .; V gene: TRBV10-1; clone size: .; J gene: TRBJ2-7
CDR3 DNA: TGTGCCAGCAGCGGGGCAGGGGCTAGCACAGATACGCAGTATTTT; CDR3 protein: CASSGAGASTDTQYF; D gene: .; V gene: TRBV7-6; clone size: .; J gene: TRBJ2-3
CDR3 DNA: TGTGCCAGTGCCGGGACTAGCGGGTTTCTATACAATGAGCAGTTCTTC; CDR3 protein: CASAGTSGFLYNEQFF; D gene: TRBD2; V gene: TRBV19; clone size: .; J gene: TRBJ2-1
CDR3 DNA: TGTGCCAGCATGGACCCGCGGACTGAAGCTTTCTTT; CDR3 protein: CASMDPRTEAFF; D gene: .; V gene: TRBV6-5; clone size: .; J gene: TRBJ1-1
CDR3 DNA: TGTGCCAGCAGTGAAGGGGGGAACACTGAAGCTTTCTTT; CDR3 protein: CASSEGGNTEAFF; D gene: .; V gene: TRBV6-1; clone size: .; J gene: TRBJ1-1
CDR3 DNA: TGTGCCAGCTCACCACGACAGGGCGGCAATCAGCCCCAGCATTTT; CDR3 protein: CASSPRQGGNQPQHF; D gene: TRBD1; V gene: TRBV18; clone size: .; J gene: TRBJ1-5
CDR3 DNA: TGCGCCAGCAGCCCGCCTACTCCCCTAAAGACAGGGAGGACTGAAGCTTTCTTT; CDR3 protein: CASSPPTPLKTGRTEAFF; D gene: TRBD1; V gene: TRBV5-1; clone size: .; J gene: TRBJ1-1
CDR3 DNA: TGTGCCAGTACAACCCGGACAGGCCTGAATGAAAAACTGTTTTTT; CDR3 protein: CASTTRTGLNEKLFF; D gene: TRBD1; V gene: TRBV28; clone size: .; J gene: TRBJ1-4
CDR3 DNA: TGCGCCAGCAGCCATGGTATGGGGCCCGAGGGGGAGACCCAGTACTTC; CDR3 protein: CASSHGMGPEGETQYF; D gene: .; V gene: TRBV5-1; clone size: .; J gene: TRBJ2-5
CDR3 DNA: TGTGCCAGCAGCTTAGGGGCCCCGCCCGTAGGGACCCAGTACTTC; CDR3 protein: CASSLGAPPVGTQYF; D gene: .; V gene: TRBV7-3; clone size: .; J gene: TRBJ2-5
CDR3 DNA: TGTGCCAGCAGCTTAGCGGGGGGGACAGATACGCAGTATTTT; CDR3 protein: CASSLAGGTDTQYF; D gene: TRBD2; V gene: TRBV7-6; clone size: .; J gene: TRBJ2-3
CDR3 DNA: TGTGCCAGCAGCTTATTCGCCAGTTTAGAGACCCAGTACTTC; CDR3 protein: CASSLFASLETQYF; D gene: .; V gene: TRBV11-2; clone size: .; J gene: TRBJ2-5
CDR3 DNA: TGTGCCAGCAGCCTCGGGACAGGAACTAATTCACCCCTCCACTTT; CDR3 protein: CASSLGTGTNSPLHF; D gene: TRBD1; V gene: TRBV5-8; clone size: few; J gene: TRBJ1-6
CDR3 DNA: TGTGCCAGCAGCTTGGTCGGGGCTACCGGGACAGGGGAATTCTTC; CDR3 protein: CASSLVGATGTGEFF; D gene: TRBD1; V gene: TRBV5-6; clone size: .; J gene: TRBJ2-1
CDR3 DNA: TGTGCCAGCAGCTTAGGTGCAGGCACTGGCTACACCTTC; CDR3 protein: CASSLGAGTGYTF; D gene: .; V gene: TRBV7-9; clone size: once; J gene: TRBJ1-2
CDR3 DNA: TGTGCCAGCAGCCGGGGGGGGTTCCTGTCGGGACTAGCCTACGAGCAGTACTTC; CDR3 protein: CASSRGGFLSGLAYEQYF; D gene: TRBD2; V gene: TRBV5-4; clone size: .; J gene: TRBJ2-7
CDR3 DNA: TGTGCCAGCAGCCAAGAGCGGCTAGCAGCCAATGAGCAGTTCTTC; CDR3 protein: CASSQERLAANEQFF; D gene: .; V gene: TRBV4-2; clone size: .; J gene: TRBJ2-1
CDR3 DNA: TGTGCCAGCTCACCCCTGGACAAGGGATCTAAATCACCCCTCCACTTT; CDR3 protein: CASSPLDKGSKSPLHF; D gene: .; V gene: TRBV18; clone size: .; J gene: TRBJ1-6
CDR3 DNA: TGTGCCAGCAGCGACTTGAACACTGAAGCTTTCTTT; CDR3 protein: CASSDLNTEAFF; D gene: .; V gene: TRBV9; clone size: .; J gene: TRBJ1-1
CDR3 DNA: TGTGCCTGGAGTGTAACGCAGGGGAGGGCCGGGGAGCTGTTTTTT; CDR3 protein: CAWSVTQGRAGELFF; D gene: .; V gene: TRBV30; clone size: .; J gene: TRBJ2-2
CDR3 DNA: TGTGCCAGCAGTGACTCGAGCGGGGGTACCGGGGAGCTGTTTTTT; CDR3 protein: CASSDSSGGTGELFF; D gene: TRBD2; V gene: TRBV6-4; clone size: .; J gene: TRBJ2-2
CDR3 DNA: TGTGCCAGCAGCCCCGAGGGAGGGGGCCCCTACGAGCAGTACTTC; CDR3 protein: CASSPEGGGPYEQYF; D gene: .; V gene: TRBV7-6; clone size: .; J gene: TRBJ2-7
CDR3 DNA: TGTGCCAGCAGCTTGGCCCGGTTAGCGGAGACCCAGTACTTC; CDR3 protein: CASSLARLAETQYF; D gene: .; V gene: TRBV5-4; clone size: .; J gene: TRBJ2-5
CDR3 DNA: TGCGCCAGCAGCTCTGGGGCACTTGTGTCTGGAAACACCATATATTTT; CDR3 protein: CASSSGALVSGNTIYF; D gene: .; V gene: TRBV5-1; clone size: .; J gene: TRBJ1-3
CDR3 DNA: TGTGCCACCAGTCGGAGGGGCGAAAAACTGTTTTTT; CDR3 protein: CATSRRGEKLFF; D gene: .; V gene: TRBV24-1; clone size: .; J gene: TRBJ1-4
CDR3 DNA: TGTGCCAGCAGTTTAGAAGTGGGTGGCGAGCAGTTCTTC; CDR3 protein: CASSLEVGGEQFF; D gene: .; V gene: TRBV28; clone size: once; J gene: TRBJ2-1
CDR3 DNA: TGTGCCAGCAGCCCCGGTGGGCCGAACACTGAAGCTTTCTTT; CDR3 protein: CASSPGGPNTEAFF; D gene: .; V gene: TRBV3-1/TRBV3-2; clone size: once; J gene: TRBJ1-1
CDR3 DNA: TGTGCCAGCAGTGAGAAATCAATCTATGGCTACACCTTC; CDR3 protein: CASSEKSIYGYTF; D gene: .; V gene: TRBV6-1; clone size: .; J gene: TRBJ1-2
CDR3 DNA: TGTGCCAGCAGAGGCCTCGGGACAGGGGTAGAAAAACTGTTTTTT; CDR3 protein: CASRGLGTGVEKLFF; D gene: TRBD1; V gene: TRBV6-5; clone size: .; J gene: TRBJ1-4
CDR3 DNA: TGTGCCAGTAGTTCTGCTGGGAGTGTGTCTGGAAACACCATATATTTT; CDR3 protein: CASSSAGSVSGNTIYF; D gene: .; V gene: TRBV19; clone size: .; J gene: TRBJ1-3
CDR3 DNA: TGTGCCAGCACCATAGGGAGCACAGATACGCAGTATTTT; CDR3 protein: CASTIGSTDTQYF; D gene: .; V gene: TRBV6-5; clone size: .; J gene: TRBJ2-3
CDR3 DNA: TGTGCCAGCAGCGCCGGTGAAGCGGGGGCTTTCCGAAATGAGCAGTTCTTC; CDR3 protein: CASSAGEAGAFRNEQFF; D gene: TRBD2; V gene: TRBV7-2; clone size: .; J gene: TRBJ2-1
CDR3 DNA: TGTGCCAGCAGTGAAACGTGGAGGGACAGGTCAAATCAGCCCCAGCATTTT; CDR3 protein: CASSETWRDRSNQPQHF; D gene: TRBD1; V gene: TRBV6-1; clone size: .; J gene: TRBJ1-5
CDR3 DNA: TGTGCCAGCAGTTACGGAAGCGGGAGGTACCAAGAGACCCAGTACTTC; CDR3 protein: CASSYGSGRYQETQYF; D gene: TRBD2; V gene: TRBV6-6; clone size: .; J gene: TRBJ2-5
CDR3 DNA: TGCAGTGCCCAGCCGGGGGAGACCCAGTACTTC; CDR3 protein: CSAQPGETQYF; D gene: .; V gene: TRBV20-1; clone size: .; J gene: TRBJ2-5
CDR3 DNA: TGTGCCAGCAGCCCTTTGAGCGGGATGACCCAGTACTTC; CDR3 protein: CASSPLSGMTQYF; D gene: TRBD2; V gene: TRBV3-1/TRBV3-2; clone size: .; J gene: TRBJ2-5
CDR3 DNA: TGTGCCAGCAGTTCAGGGCAGACTTACAATCAGCCCCAGCATTTT; CDR3 protein: CASSSGQTYNQPQHF; D gene: .; V gene: TRBV27; clone size: .; J gene: TRBJ1-5